The 26 T cell receptor beta chains reported below all come from one sample, sequenced in a study of neurological immune-mediated disorders. Time point here: technical triplicate 2. TCRdb re-called the 5' RACE reads through MiXCR, storing one row per CDR3 protein. The sample lists about 32,000 distinct CDR3 sequences, about 14% occurring once. Sequencing was carried out using CD4+ T cells from blood. The receptors here all came from a female donor with HTLV-1-associated myelopathy (HAM/TSP).

The sample holds many counts of this clonotype. The chain is built from TRBV2 and TRBJ2-6; D unresolved. The germline V gene has CDR1 SNHLY and CDR2 FYNNEI. This CDR3 is built from 13 residues. V was cut by 6 bases and J by 1 base, with 4 bases left in between. The CDR3 spells CASRVSGANVLTF. In DNA, the CDR3 is TGTGCCAGCAGGGTGTCTGGGGCCAACGTCCTGACTTTC.

This clonotype was recorded at least ten times. The gene calls are TRBV5-1 and TRBJ2-5; D tentatively reads TRBD1 or TRBD2 (6 bases each). Trimming took 3 bases from V and 4 from J, leaving 19 bases between them. The germline V gene encodes CDR1 SGHRS and CDR2 YFSETQ. The CDR3 is 16 residues long. The CDR3: CASSSEGHLLGETQYF. The CDR3 DNA follows: TGCGCCAGCAGCTCGGAGGGACACCTCCTCGGAGAGACCCAGTACTTC.

This clonotype showed up just a few times. V gene TRBV3-1 combines with J gene TRBJ1-2, with D perhaps TRBD1 (6 bases). V lost 4 bases and J 4 bases, leaving 10 bases between the germline ends. The CDR3 extends over 13 amino acids. Germline CDR1 is LGHDT and CDR2 is YNNKEL (reference sequence). The CDR3 region is CASSPTGLYGYTF. In DNA form, the CDR3 reads TGTGCCAGCAGCCCGACAGGCCTCTATGGCTACACCTTC. The variable domain in full, completed from reference TRBV3-1 and TRBJ1-2, reads DTAVSQTPKYLVTQMGNDKSIKCEQNLGHDTMYWYKQDSKKFLKIMFSYNNKELIINETVPNRFSPKSPDKAHLNLHINSLELGDSAVYFCASSPTGLYGYTFGSGTRLTVV.

This clonotype was detected many times. This chain links TRBV5-1 with TRBJ2-1; perhaps TRBD2 as D (6 bases). Trimming shortened V by 2 bases and J by 5 bases, and 11 bases separated the two germline ends. Germline V gives CDR1 SGHRS, CDR2 YFSETQ. CDR3 length: 14 residues. The CDR3 spells CASSFRLDNNEQFF. DNA of the CDR3: TGCGCCAGCAGCTTTAGACTAGACAACAATGAGCAGTTCTTC.

This clonotype was seen repeatedly, ten times or more. This chain uses TRBV5-1 with TRBJ1-2, with 11 bases aligning to TRBD1. CDR1 SGHRS and CDR2 YFSETQ come from the germline V gene. J lost 4 bases, V lost 4 bases, and 18 bases had no gene match. The CDR3 consists of 19 residues. CDR3 region: CASSHPSRTGGSSSYGYTF. CDR3 nucleotide sequence: TGCGCCAGCAGCCACCCTTCCCGGACAGGGGGCTCGTCTAGCTATGGCTACACCTTC. The full variable domain, rest sourced from reference TRBV5-1 and TRBJ1-2, is KAGVTQTPRYLIKTRGQQVTLSCSPISGHRSVSWYQQTPGQGLQFLFEYFSETQRNKGNFPGRFSGRQFSNSRSEMNVSTLELGDSALYLCASSHPSRTGGSSSYGYTFGSGTRLTVV.

This clonotype has at least ten counts. The V call is TRBV4-2, the J call TRBJ1-2; no definite D call. The V gene's germline CDR1 is LGHNA and CDR2 YNFKEQ. CDR3 size: 15 residues. Trimming took 4 bases from V and 10 from J, leaving 22 bases between them. The CDR3 region has the DNA TGTGCCAGCAGCCCGCCCGAGAGACCTCTATGGGACTACACCTTC. Amino acids: CASSPPERPLWDYTF.

This clonotype was recorded at least ten times. This sequence joins TRBV6-2 or TRBV6-3 and TRBJ2-7; D uncertain. Trimming removed 6 bases from V and 6 bases from J, with 12 bases in between. The CDR3 has 12 residues. Germline lookup yields CDR1 MNHEY and CDR2 SVGEGT. The CDR3, as DNA: TGTGCCAGCAGGAGTCCCCCCGTCGAGCAGTACTTC. Protein sequence: CASRSPPVEQYF.

This clonotype was picked up many times. V usage is TRBV6-5 and J usage is TRBJ2-3; 9 bases are shared with TRBD2. This CDR3 comprises 15 residues. V shed 5 bases and J 4 bases; nucleotides not matched to a gene: 7. Germline CDR1 reads MNHEY; CDR2 reads SVGAGI. CDR3 coding DNA: TGTGCCAGCAGTCCCCCTAGCGGGACCCCAGATACGCAGTATTTT. As protein: CASSPPSGTPDTQYF.

V usage is TRBV7-3 and J usage is TRBJ1-2; maybe TRBD1 (6 bases). The V and J ends lost 2 bases and 10 bases respectively, with 11 bases between them. Germline CDR1 and CDR2: SGHTA and FQGTGA. The CDR3 loop spans 12 amino acids. The DNA for the CDR3 is TGTGCCAGCAGCTTAGAAGGGGGGTCCTACACCTTC. Protein product: CASSLEGGSYTF.

About this clonotype: The junction shows a germline mismatch at one end, possibly a read error. The chain has TRBV20-1 and TRBJ2-3; D is unresolved. Germline values: CDR1 DFQATT, CDR2 SNEGSKA (reference sequence). CDR3 length: 16 residues. The CDR3 is CSARKTEGWHTDKQYF. The CDR3 DNA follows: TGCAGTGCGAGAAAAACGGAAGGTTGGCACACAGATAAGCAGTATTTT.

The chain is built from TRBV7-2 and TRBJ1-2; 10 bases align to TRBD1. From germline, CDR1 is SGHTA and CDR2 FQGNSA. This CDR3 has 14 residues. V shed 4 bases and J 8 bases; nucleotides not matched to a gene: 7. CDR3 sequence: CASSSYGTGEGYTF. The CDR3 DNA reads as TGTGCCAGCAGCTCCTACGGGACAGGGGAAGGCTACACCTTC.

The table lists this clonotype with many counts. V usage is TRBV28 and J usage is TRBJ1-5, with a tentative D call TRBD1 (5 bases). This CDR3 is 13 amino acids long. CDR1 is MDHEN and CDR2 is SYDVKM in the germline V gene. Trimming pared 6 bases from V and 4 bases from J, leaving 10 bases between. CDR3 sequence reads: CASSFGTNQPQHF. CDR3 DNA sequence: TGTGCCAGCAGCTTCGGGACTAATCAGCCCCAGCATTTT.

About this clonotype: No DNA is shown, since the ends of the CDR3 on it are uncertain; the CDR3 is the one TCRdb lists. The chain couples TRBV6-4 to TRBJ1-1; the table calls TRBD1, which could not be checked here. Germline values: CDR1 MRHNA, CDR2 SNTAGT. The CDR3 has 24 residues if both end residues are counted. This CDR3 reads CASRDSALYLCASSTGQGDTEAFF.

This clonotype is medium-sized within its sample. The chain carries TRBV3-1 and TRBJ2-1; D is unresolved. Trimming removed 3 bases from V and 4 bases from J, with 19 bases in between. Germline assignment: CDR1 LGHDT and CDR2 YNNKEL (reference sequence). CDR3 length: 17 residues. This CDR3 is CASSHPLPGPLYNEQFF. CDR3 nucleotide sequence: TGTGCCAGCAGCCACCCATTACCGGGTCCCTTATACAATGAGCAGTTCTTC.

This clonotype was counted ten times or more. The gene calls are TRBV6-2 or TRBV6-3 and TRBJ2-3, with D possibly being TRBD1 (6 bases). This CDR3 has 11 amino acids. Germline V gives CDR1 MNHEY, CDR2 SVGEGT. V was shortened by 8 bases and J by 7 bases, with 10 bases between the two germline ends. The CDR3 DNA is TGTGCCAGCCAGCAGGGGCATACGCAGTATTTT. Its protein is CASQQGHTQYF.

This clonotype has a count of ten or more. J is TRBJ1-2 and V is TRBV19; D may be TRBD1 (5 bases). CDR1 is LNHDA and CDR2 is SQIVND in the germline V gene (reference sequence). Trimming shortened V by 3 bases and J by 10 bases, and 15 bases separated the two germline ends. This CDR3 is 13 amino acids long. CDR3 sequence (DNA): TGTGCCAGTAGTATTCTCGATGGAGGGGCCTACACCTTC. Translating it yields CASSILDGGAYTF.

This clonotype was recorded many times. The chain recombines TRBV20-1 with TRBJ2-5; the D gene is possibly TRBD1 (6 bases). CDR1 is DFQATT, CDR2 SNEGSKA, per germline (reference sequence). The length of the CDR3 is 15 residues. V was clipped by 0 bases and J by 0 bases, with 11 bases between them. The CDR3 loop is CSARDTQGNQETQYF. For the CDR3, the DNA is TGCAGTGCTAGAGATACACAGGGTAACCAAGAGACCCAGTACTTC.

Relative to its sample, this clonotype is medium-sized. The V gene is TRBV24-1, the J gene TRBJ2-1; 8 positions agree with TRBD2. The CDR3 runs 15 residues. Losses at the gene ends were 3 bases for V and 7 bases for J; bases not matched to a gene: 7. Germline V lookup: CDR1 KGHDR, CDR2 SFDVKD. The CDR3 coding sequence is TGTGCCACCAGTGATCGGGGGGGGGCCAGGAATGAGCAGTTCTTC. It yields the protein CATSDRGGARNEQFF.

The table lists this clonotype with many counts. The V call is TRBV5-6, the J call TRBJ1-2; TRBD1 might be the D (5 bases). V was pared by 0 bases and J by 2 bases, with 17 bases between. Germline CDR1 is SGHDT and CDR2 is YYEEEE. The CDR3 has 17 residues. DNA for the CDR3: TGTGCCAGCAGCTTGGAGTTGGGGCGCTCCTCAAACTATGGCTACACCTTC. Residues: CASSLELGRSSNYGYTF.

In its sample, this clonotype was seen many times. The chain links TRBV6-1 to TRBJ1-5, with 10 bases that match TRBD1. The trim removed 8 bases at V and 4 bases at J, leaving 5 bases unmatched. CDR1 and CDR2 from the germline V gene are MNHNS and SASEGT. This CDR3 is 14 amino acids long. CDR3 nucleotides: TGTGCCAGCGAACTGGACAGGGGGAATCAGCCCCAGCATTTT. Translated, it gives CASELDRGNQPQHF.

Ten or more counts support this clonotype. This chain links TRBV7-2 with TRBJ1-1; no reliable D call. This CDR3 has 11 amino acids. Looked up from germline, CDR1 is SGHTA and CDR2 is FQGNSA. Trimming took off 1 base at V and 11 bases at J, with 8 bases between the two ends. For the CDR3, the DNA is TGTGCCAGCAGCTTAGTCGGGCAGGCTTTCTTT. The encoded protein is CASSLVGQAFF. Full variable domain (remainder filled in from reference TRBV7-2 and TRBJ1-1): GAGVSQSPSNKVTEKGKDVELRCDPISGHTALYWYRQSLGQGLEFLIYFQGNSAPDKSGLPSDRFSAERTGGSVSTLTIQRTQQEDSAVYLCASSLVGQAFFGQGTRLTVV.

In regard to this clonotype: An end of the junction does not agree with germline; a read error may underlie this. This chain joins TRBV3-1 and TRBJ1-2; perhaps TRBD1 as D (6 bases). This CDR3 has 15 amino acids. Germline V CDR1 and CDR2: LGHDT, YNNKEL (reference sequence). CDR3 coding DNA: TGTGCCAGCAGCCCCCCATCCCTGGACAGCTCTGGCTACACCTTT. Translating it yields CASSPPSLDSSGYTF.

This clonotype was counted ten times or more. This chain connects TRBV6-2 or TRBV6-3 to TRBJ2-7; no reliable D call. The CDR3 consists of 15 residues. Trimming left V 4 bases short and J 0 bases short, with 13 bases between. The germline CDR1 and CDR2 sequences are MNHEY and SVGEGT. The CDR3 DNA follows: TGTGCCAGCAGTTTTTACAACTACCACTCCTACGAGCAGTACTTC. The encoded protein is CASSFYNYHSYEQYF.

Note on this clonotype: Relative to the germline gene, one junction end is altered; a read error may explain this. The rearrangement uses TRBV4-1 and TRBJ2-5; tentatively, D is TRBD1 (6 bases). Germline-derived CDR1 and CDR2 are MGHRA and YSYEKL. The CDR3 is 15 residues long. Here the CDR3 reads CASSQEGQLVGTQHF. The CDR3 DNA follows: TGCGCCAGCAGCCAAGAGGGACAACTAGTCGGGACCCAGCACTTC.

This clonotype was recorded many times. CDR3 nucleotide sequence: TGTGCCAGCAGCTTAGCACCAGGGGGGGTACAAGAGACCCAGTACTTC. Encoded protein: CASSLAPGGVQETQYF. The chain couples TRBV7-2 to TRBJ2-5; D is possibly TRBD1 or TRBD2 (7 bases each). The CDR3 is 16 amino acids. Germline lookup yields CDR1 SGHTA and CDR2 FQGNSA. Deletions cut 0 bases from V and 2 bases from J, with 13 bases between.

In its sample, this clonotype ranks as medium-sized. The chain combines TRBV12-3 or TRBV12-4 with TRBJ2-5; TRBD1 matches at 9 bases. The CDR3 extends over 13 amino acids. With V trimmed by 6 bases and J by 4 bases, 3 bases remained unmatched. As DNA, the CDR3 is TGTGCCAGCAGCCAACAGGGGGCAGAGACCCAGTACTTC. This sequence encodes CASSQQGAETQYF.